This T cell receptor beta chain was observed in a study of control samples from healthy donors and cancer patients. The CDR3 covers 14 residues. Trimming took 2 bases from V and 1 from J, leaving 9 bases between them. Per germline, CDR1 SGHRS and CDR2 YFSETQ. Here immunoSEQ multiplex PCR was the method, and the copy in TCRdb shows in-frame clones only, minus some. The sample includes around 80,000 clones, 91% of them seen just once. Sequenced sample: blood. This rearrangement joins TRBV5-1 to TRBJ1-1; D gene unclear. This receptor was obtained from a man aged 50 to 59 in good health. In nucleotides, the CDR3 is TGCGCCAGCAGCTTAGAGTCACCGAACACTGAAGCTTTCTTT. Translating it yields CASSLESPNTEAFF. The full variable domain, with the rest looked up from reference TRBV5-1 and TRBJ1-1, is KAGVTQTPRYLIKTRGQQVTLSCSPISGHRSVSWYQQTPGQGLQFLFEYFSETQRNKGNFPGRFSGRQFSNSRSEMNVSTLELGDSALYLCASSLESPNTEAFFGQGTRLTVV.